These 20 T cell receptor beta chains were sequenced from one sample in a study of neurological immune-mediated disorders. TCRdb independently ran MiXCR on the 5' RACE reads; one entry per CDR3 protein. This sample yields under 75,000 distinct CDR3 sequences, of which about 5.2% are seen a single time; 5.6% belongs to the top ten. The sequenced sample was PBMCs. The source of these receptors is a human donor with multiple sclerosis. The donor label of this sample is uncertain.

This clonotype came up many times. The V and J genes are TRBV20-1 and TRBJ2-2; 8 bases are a match to TRBD2. Germline CDR1 and CDR2: DFQATT and SNEGSKA (reference sequence). This CDR3 is 12 amino acids long. After removal of 6 bases from V and 5 bases from J, the junction contained 2 bases not matched to a gene. CDR3 region: CSAGRVTGELFF. The CDR3 DNA is TGCAGTGCCGGGAGGGTTACCGGGGAGCTGTTTTTT.

Ten or more counts support this clonotype. This chain joins TRBV29-1 and TRBJ1-3, with D unresolved. Germline V lookup: CDR1 SQVTM, CDR2 ANQGSEA. The CDR3 has 12 amino acids. Deletions cut 4 bases from V and 4 bases from J, with 8 bases between. CDR3 amino acids: CSVASTGNTIYF. As DNA, the CDR3 is TGCAGCGTTGCATCTACGGGAAACACCATATATTTT.

This clonotype was detected only a few times. J is TRBJ2-2 and V is TRBV10-2, with 7 bases lining up with TRBD1. Germline CDR1 WSHSY, CDR2 SAAADI. V trimming: 2 bases; J trimming: 7 bases; junction bases outside the gene matches: 7. The CDR3 has 15 residues. CDR3 in amino acids: CASSEVQGFGGELFF. CDR3 DNA: TGCGCCAGCAGTGAGGTACAGGGGTTCGGCGGGGAGCTGTTTTTT.

This clonotype was picked up many times. The chain's CDR3 is CASSRTDGDGYTF. CDR3 bases: TGTGCCAGCAGCCGCACCGATGGAGACGGCTACACCTTC. V usage is TRBV14 and J usage is TRBJ1-2; no definite D call. CDR1 is SGHDN and CDR2 is FVKESK in the germline V gene. The CDR3 is 13 residues long. With 4 bases removed from V and 8 bases from J, the gap between germline ends came to 14 bases.

The chain has TRBV5-1 and TRBJ2-6; 8 bases are a match to TRBD1. CDR1 and CDR2 from the germline V gene are SGHRS and YFSETQ. CDR3 length: 16 residues. V gave up 6 bases and J gave up 0 bases; unmatched junction bases: 5. Here the CDR3 DNA reads TGCGCCAGCATGGGACAGGTCGGCTCTGGGGCCAACGTCCTGACTTTC. Amino acid sequence: CASMGQVGSGANVLTF.

This clonotype was detected many times. The chain uses TRBV15 and TRBJ2-1; 12 bases agree with TRBD2. Trimming at V came to 0 bases and at J to 8 bases, leaving 14 bases not matched to a gene. CDR1 is LNHNV, CDR2 YYDKDF, per germline (reference sequence). The CDR3 loop spans 19 amino acids. The CDR3 reads CATSRDDSLLAGGEDEQFF. The CDR3 DNA sequence: TGTGCCACCAGCAGAGATGACTCCCTTCTAGCGGGGGGGGAGGATGAGCAGTTCTTC.

This clonotype was picked up many times. The chain is built from TRBV5-1 and TRBJ1-6; no clear D gene. The CDR3 is 14 residues long. Trimming removed 2 bases from V and 7 bases from J, with 10 bases in between. Germline V gene sequence: CDR1 SGHRS, CDR2 YFSETQ. The CDR3 sequence: CASSLEGWNSPLHF. CDR3 DNA sequence: TGCGCCAGCAGCTTAGAGGGTTGGAATTCACCCCTCCACTTT.

This clonotype was observed many times. The chain carries TRBV5-1 and TRBJ1-2; 8 bases fit TRBD1. J was trimmed by 6 bases and V by 1 base; bases with no gene match: 11. The length of the CDR3 is 16 residues. Germline values: CDR1 SGHRS, CDR2 YFSETQ. CDR3 in amino acids: CASSLFGQGAIDGYTF. CDR3 in DNA: TGCGCCAGCAGCTTGTTTGGGCAGGGGGCTATCGATGGCTACACCTTC.

Ten or more counts support this clonotype. J is TRBJ1-1 and V is TRBV29-1; tentatively, D is TRBD1 (6 bases). Per germline, CDR1 SQVTM and CDR2 ANQGSEA. Trimming took off 4 bases at V and 5 bases at J, with 14 bases between the two ends. The CDR3 consists of 13 residues. This CDR3 reads CSVVAGAGTEAFF. CDR3 coding DNA: TGCAGCGTTGTTGCAGGGGCAGGTACTGAAGCTTTCTTT.

This clonotype was seen ten or more times. The chain is built from TRBV7-3 and TRBJ2-3; D is undetermined. Germline V lookup: CDR1 SGHTA, CDR2 FQGTGA. The V end was cut by 2 bases, the J end by 1 base, with 7 bases between. The length of the CDR3 is 14 residues. CDR3 bases: TGTGCCAGCAGCTTAGATTGGGGCACAGATACGCAGTATTTT. Its protein product is CASSLDWGTDTQYF.

This clonotype has a count of ten or more. This chain links TRBV20-1 with TRBJ1-4; D possibly corresponds to TRBD1 (5 bases). The V and J ends lost 7 bases and 10 bases respectively, with 16 bases between them. Germline CDR1 and CDR2: DFQATT and SNEGSKA (reference sequence). The CDR3 loop spans 12 amino acids. CDR3 DNA: TGCAGTGTGGGGCAGGACGGGGTAAAACTGTTTTTT. It codes for CSVGQDGVKLFF.

This clonotype was detected many times. The chain joins TRBV12-3 or TRBV12-4 to TRBJ2-3; possibly TRBD1 for D (5 bases). Trimming pared 7 bases from V and 3 bases from J, leaving 14 bases between. The CDR3 has 14 amino acids. CDR3 protein: CASTMTDVTDTQYF. The CDR3 DNA reads as TGTGCCAGCACAATGACAGACGTGACAGATACGCAGTATTTT.

This clonotype appeared many times. The chain recombines TRBV7-3 with TRBJ2-6, with D possibly being TRBD1 or TRBD2 (6 bases each). The CDR3 covers 18 residues. V lost 6 bases and J 0 bases, leaving 18 bases between the germline ends. Germline V CDR1 and CDR2: SGHTA, FQGTGA. The CDR3 region has the DNA TGTGCCAGCAGGCCCACAGCAGGGGACTTCTCTGGGGCCAACGTCCTGACTTTC. It codes for CASRPTAGDFSGANVLTF. The complete variable domain, with remaining parts taken from reference TRBV7-3 and TRBJ2-6, reads GAGVSQTPSNKVTEKGKYVELRCDPISGHTALYWYRQSLGQGPEFLIYFQGTGAADDSGLPNDRFFAVRPEGSVSTLKIQRTERGDSAVYLCASRPTAGDFSGANVLTFGAGSRLTVL.

There are many counts of this clonotype. The gene calls are TRBV2 and TRBJ2-1, with 9 positions matching TRBD2. Germline CDR1 SNHLY, CDR2 FYNNEI. The CDR3 runs to 14 residues. Trimming cost V 3 bases and J 10 bases; bases outside gene matches: 7. CDR3 bases: TGTGCCAGCAGTGATAGGCGGGGGGGGGAGGAGCAGTTCTTC. Encoded protein: CASSDRRGGEEQFF.

This clonotype was seen many times. The chain uses TRBV12-3 or TRBV12-4 and TRBJ1-2, with TRBD1 as a possible D gene (6 bases). The CDR3 is 14 residues long. The V gene lost 6 bases and the J gene lost 2 bases, with 13 bases spanning the gap. The CDR3 region is CASSPTTGNYGYTF. CDR3 coding DNA: TGTGCCAGCAGCCCAACCACAGGGAACTATGGCTACACCTTC.

In this sample, this clonotype turned up many times. J is TRBJ1-1 and V is TRBV7-6; TRBD1 is a possible D gene (6 bases). Between the trimmed V and J ends, which lost 4 bases and 0 bases, there was a span of 15 bases. Germline CDR1 and CDR2: SGHVS and FNYEAQ. The CDR3 extends over 16 amino acids. The CDR3 nucleotides read TGTGCCAGCAGCTCTGGACAGAAAAGAATGAACACTGAAGCTTTCTTT. Protein: CASSSGQKRMNTEAFF.

This clonotype has at least ten counts. The chain joins TRBV20-1 to TRBJ2-7, with TRBD1 matching over 9 bases. Germline V gives CDR1 DFQATT, CDR2 SNEGSKA (reference sequence). Unmatched junction bases numbered 7, after V lost 4 bases and J lost 3 bases. CDR3 length: 14 residues. This CDR3 is CSATRQGGLYEQYF. CDR3 nucleotide sequence: TGCAGTGCTACCCGACAGGGGGGCCTCTACGAGCAGTACTTC.

In this sample, this clonotype turned up many times. The chain carries TRBV5-1 and TRBJ2-3; a weak D match, TRBD1 (5 bases). The CDR3 totals 18 residues. V was shortened by 0 bases and J by 6 bases, with 23 bases between the two germline ends. Germline lookup yields CDR1 SGHRS and CDR2 YFSETQ. The CDR3 protein is CASSLGSEQGLLEDTQYF. The CDR3 DNA reads TGCGCCAGCAGCTTGGGGTCTGAGCAGGGCCTTTTAGAGGATACGCAGTATTTT.

This clonotype has at least ten counts. V and J are TRBV6-1 and TRBJ2-7, with 10 bases aligning to TRBD1. This CDR3 has 15 amino acids. V lost 5 bases, J lost 0 bases, and 4 bases stayed unmatched. The germline CDR1 and CDR2 sequences are MNHNS and SASEGT. The DNA of the CDR3 is TGTGCCAGCAGTAAGGGACAGGGGAGCTCCTACGAGCAGTACTTC. Translated, it gives CASSKGQGSSYEQYF.

This clonotype occurred many times. The J gene is TRBJ1-1, the V gene TRBV18; no clear D gene. The CDR3 length is 13 residues. V lost 0 bases, J lost 8 bases, and 10 bases lay in between. Germline V gene lookup returns CDR1 KGHSH and CDR2 LQKENI. CDR3 amino acids: CASSPPLGTEAFF. CDR3 nucleotides: TGTGCCAGCTCACCACCATTGGGCACCGAAGCTTTCTTT.